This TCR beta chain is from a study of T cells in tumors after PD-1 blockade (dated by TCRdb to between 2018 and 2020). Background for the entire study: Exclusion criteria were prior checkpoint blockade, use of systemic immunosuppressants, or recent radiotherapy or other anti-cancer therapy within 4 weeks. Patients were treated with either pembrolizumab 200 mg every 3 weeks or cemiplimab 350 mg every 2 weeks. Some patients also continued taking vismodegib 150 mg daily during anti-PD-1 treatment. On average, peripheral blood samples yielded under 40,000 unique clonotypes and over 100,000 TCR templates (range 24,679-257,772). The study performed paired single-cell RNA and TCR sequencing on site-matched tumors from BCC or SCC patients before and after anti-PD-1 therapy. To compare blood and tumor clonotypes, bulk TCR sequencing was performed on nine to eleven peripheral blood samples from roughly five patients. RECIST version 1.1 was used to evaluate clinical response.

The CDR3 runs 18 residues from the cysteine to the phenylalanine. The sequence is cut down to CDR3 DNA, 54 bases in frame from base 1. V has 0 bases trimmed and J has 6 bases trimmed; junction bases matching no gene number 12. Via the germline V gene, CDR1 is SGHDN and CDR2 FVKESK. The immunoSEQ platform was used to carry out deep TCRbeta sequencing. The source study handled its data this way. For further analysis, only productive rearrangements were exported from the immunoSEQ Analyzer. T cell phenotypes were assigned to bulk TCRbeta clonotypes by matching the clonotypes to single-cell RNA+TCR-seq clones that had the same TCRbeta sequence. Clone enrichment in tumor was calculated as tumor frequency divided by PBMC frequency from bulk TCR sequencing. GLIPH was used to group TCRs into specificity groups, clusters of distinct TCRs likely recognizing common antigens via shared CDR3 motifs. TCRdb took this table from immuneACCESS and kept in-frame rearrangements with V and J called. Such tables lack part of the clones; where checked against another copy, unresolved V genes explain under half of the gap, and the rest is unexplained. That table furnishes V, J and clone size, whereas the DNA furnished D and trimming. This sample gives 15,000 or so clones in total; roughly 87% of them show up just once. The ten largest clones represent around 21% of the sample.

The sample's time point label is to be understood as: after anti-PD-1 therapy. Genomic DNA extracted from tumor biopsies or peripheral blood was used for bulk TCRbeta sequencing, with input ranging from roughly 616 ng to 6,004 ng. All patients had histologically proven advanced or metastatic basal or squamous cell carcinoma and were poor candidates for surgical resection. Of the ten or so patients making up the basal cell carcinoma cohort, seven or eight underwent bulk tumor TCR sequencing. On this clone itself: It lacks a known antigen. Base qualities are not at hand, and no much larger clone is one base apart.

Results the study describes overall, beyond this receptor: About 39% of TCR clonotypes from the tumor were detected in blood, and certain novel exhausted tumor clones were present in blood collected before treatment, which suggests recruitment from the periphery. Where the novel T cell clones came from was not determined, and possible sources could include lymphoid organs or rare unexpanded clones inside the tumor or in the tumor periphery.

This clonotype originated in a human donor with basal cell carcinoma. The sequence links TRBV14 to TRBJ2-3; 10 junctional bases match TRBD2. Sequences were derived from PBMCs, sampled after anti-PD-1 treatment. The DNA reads TGTGCCAGCAGCCAAGAAGGCAGATCTAGCGGGGGATTGGATACGCAGTATTTT. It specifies CASSQEGRSSGGLDTQYF.